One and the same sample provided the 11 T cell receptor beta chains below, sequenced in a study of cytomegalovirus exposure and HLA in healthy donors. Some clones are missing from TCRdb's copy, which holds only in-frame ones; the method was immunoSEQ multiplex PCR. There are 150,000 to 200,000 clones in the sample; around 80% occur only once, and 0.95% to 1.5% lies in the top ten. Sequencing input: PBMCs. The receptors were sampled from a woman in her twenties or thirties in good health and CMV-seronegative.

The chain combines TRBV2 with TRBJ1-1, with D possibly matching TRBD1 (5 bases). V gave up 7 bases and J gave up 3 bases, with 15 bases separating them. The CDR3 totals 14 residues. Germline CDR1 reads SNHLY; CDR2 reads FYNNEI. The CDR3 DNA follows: TGTGCCAGCAATAGGGGTTTGGGCCACACTGAAGCTTTCTTT. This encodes CASNRGLGHTEAFF.

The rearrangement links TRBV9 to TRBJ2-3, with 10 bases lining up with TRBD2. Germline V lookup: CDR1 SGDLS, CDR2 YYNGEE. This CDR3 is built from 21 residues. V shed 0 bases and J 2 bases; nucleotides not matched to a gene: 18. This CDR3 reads CASSVEVDHLVLAGATDTQYF. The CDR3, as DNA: TGTGCCAGCAGCGTAGAGGTTGATCATCTGGTGCTAGCGGGAGCCACAGATACGCAGTATTTT.

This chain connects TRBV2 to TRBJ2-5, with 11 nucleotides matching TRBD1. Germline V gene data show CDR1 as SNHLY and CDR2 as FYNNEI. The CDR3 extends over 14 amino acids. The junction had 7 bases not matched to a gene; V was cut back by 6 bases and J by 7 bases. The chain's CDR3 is CASSGTGGSWTQYF. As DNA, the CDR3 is TGTGCCAGCAGCGGGACAGGGGGGTCATGGACCCAGTACTTC.

CDR3 DNA: TGTGCCAGCAGCCGGGAGACAGGGAGGACTGAAGCTTTCTTT. Its protein product is CASSRETGRTEAFF. This chain uses TRBV7-6 with TRBJ1-1, with 7 bases aligning to TRBD1. V was pared by 5 bases and J by 5 bases, with 8 bases of the junction left unmatched. There are 14 residues in the CDR3. Germline V gene sequence: CDR1 SGHVS, CDR2 FNYEAQ.

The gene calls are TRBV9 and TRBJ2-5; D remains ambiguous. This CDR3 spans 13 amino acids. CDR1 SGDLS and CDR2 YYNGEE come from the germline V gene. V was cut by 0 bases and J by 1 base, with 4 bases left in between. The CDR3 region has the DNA TGTGCCAGCAGCGTAGCCAGCCAAGAGACCCAGTACTTC. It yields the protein CASSVASQETQYF.

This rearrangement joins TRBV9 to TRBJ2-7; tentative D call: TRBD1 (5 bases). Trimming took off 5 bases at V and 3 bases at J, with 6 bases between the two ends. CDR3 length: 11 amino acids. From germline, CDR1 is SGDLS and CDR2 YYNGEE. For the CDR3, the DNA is TGTGCCAGCAGTACAGGCTACGAGCAGTACTTC. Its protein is CASSTGYEQYF.

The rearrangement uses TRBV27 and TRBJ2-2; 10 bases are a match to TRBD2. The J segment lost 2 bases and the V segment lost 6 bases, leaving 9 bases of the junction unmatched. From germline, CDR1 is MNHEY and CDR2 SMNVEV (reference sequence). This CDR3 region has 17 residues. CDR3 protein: CASSSSRLAGNTGELFF. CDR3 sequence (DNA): TGTGCCAGCAGCTCTTCGCGACTAGCGGGTAACACCGGGGAGCTGTTTTTT.

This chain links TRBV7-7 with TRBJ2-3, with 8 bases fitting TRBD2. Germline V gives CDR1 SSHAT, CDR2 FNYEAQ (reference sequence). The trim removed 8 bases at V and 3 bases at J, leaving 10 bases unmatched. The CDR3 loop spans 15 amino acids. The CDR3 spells CASASGTSGTDTQYF. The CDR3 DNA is TGTGCCAGCGCGTCCGGGACTAGTGGGACAGATACGCAGTATTTT.

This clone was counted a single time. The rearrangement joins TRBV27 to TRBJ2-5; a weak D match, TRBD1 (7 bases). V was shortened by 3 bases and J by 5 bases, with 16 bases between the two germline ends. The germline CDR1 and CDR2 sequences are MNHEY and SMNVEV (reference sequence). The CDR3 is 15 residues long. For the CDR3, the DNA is TGTGCCAGCAGTTTCTCTCCAGCAGGGGGGGAGACCCAGTACTTC. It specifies CASSFSPAGGETQYF.

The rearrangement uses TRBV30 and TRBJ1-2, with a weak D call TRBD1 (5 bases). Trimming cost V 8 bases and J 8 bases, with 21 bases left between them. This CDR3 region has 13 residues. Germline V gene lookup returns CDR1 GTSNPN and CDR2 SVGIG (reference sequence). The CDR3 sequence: CARRIAGRRGYTF. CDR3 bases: TGTGCCCGACGAATCGCAGGGCGAAGAGGCTACACCTTC.

CDR3 in amino acids: CASSYTDRVLFF. The CDR3, as DNA: TGTGCCAGCAGCTATACGGACAGGGTTCTGTTCTTC. This chain joins TRBV6-5 and TRBJ2-1; TRBD1 matches 8 bases. Germline V gives CDR1 MNHEY, CDR2 SVGAGI. CDR3 size: 12 residues. V lost 6 bases to trimming and J lost 15 bases; unmatched junction nucleotides: 10.